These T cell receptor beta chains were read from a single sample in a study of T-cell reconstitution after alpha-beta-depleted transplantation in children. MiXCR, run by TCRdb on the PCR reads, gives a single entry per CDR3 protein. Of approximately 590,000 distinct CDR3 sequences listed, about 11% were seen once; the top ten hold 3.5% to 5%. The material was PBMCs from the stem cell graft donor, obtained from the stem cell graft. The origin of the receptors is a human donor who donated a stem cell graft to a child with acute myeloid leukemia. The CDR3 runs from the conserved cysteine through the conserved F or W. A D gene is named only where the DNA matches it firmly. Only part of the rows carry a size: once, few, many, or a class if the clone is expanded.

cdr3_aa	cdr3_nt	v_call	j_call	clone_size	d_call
CASSPQGEGQPQHF	TGTGCCAGCAGCCCACAGGGGGAGGGTCAGCCCCAGCATTTT	TRBV7-9	TRBJ1-5	-	TRBD1
CASRLNMNTEAFF	TGTGCCAGCCGGCTCAACATGAACACTGAAGCTTTCTTT	TRBV6-2/TRBV6-3	TRBJ1-1	many	-
CASSLVEGINNEQFF	TGTGCCAGCAGCTTAGTGGAGGGGATCAACAATGAGCAGTTCTTC	TRBV7-6	TRBJ2-1	few	-
CASSVGVTSGTDTQYF	TGTGCCAGCAGCGTAGGGGTGACTAGCGGCACAGATACGCAGTATTTT	TRBV9	TRBJ2-3	many	TRBD2
CSARDRVSVRNTIYF	TGCAGTGCTAGAGACAGGGTCAGCGTAAGAAACACCATATATTTT	TRBV20-1	TRBJ1-3	-	-
CASSVSPSGSGEYF	TGTGCCAGCAGCGTGTCCCCTAGCGGGAGTGGCGAGTACTTC	TRBV9	TRBJ2-5	-	TRBD2
CSGALADTQYF	TGCAGTGGTGCTTTGGCAGATACGCAGTATTTT	TRBV20-1	TRBJ2-3	many	-
CAIKSGAGRSDTQYF	TGTGCCATCAAAAGTGGAGCGGGAAGGTCAGATACGCAGTATTTT	TRBV10-3	TRBJ2-3	many	TRBD2
CASSSTGGATEAFF	TGCGCCAGCAGTTCTACAGGGGGCGCGACTGAAGCTTTCTTT	TRBV5-1	TRBJ1-1	few	TRBD1
CASSSRTGFLSTDTQYF	TGTGCCAGCAGTTCGAGGACAGGGTTTTTGAGCACAGATACGCAGTATTTT	TRBV7-2	TRBJ2-3	-	TRBD1
CSASDEKLFF	TGCAGCGCCAGTGATGAAAAACTGTTTTTT	TRBV29-1	TRBJ1-4	-	-
CASSLGGMDYGYTF	TGTGCCAGCAGCTTAGGGGGCATGGACTATGGCTACACCTTC	TRBV11-2	TRBJ1-2	few	-
CASSIAWAGYEQYF	TGTGCCAGTAGTATAGCGTGGGCTGGATACGAGCAGTACTTC	TRBV19	TRBJ2-7	-	-
CAWIKATVTSGNTIYF	TGTGCCTGGATCAAGGCGACAGTCACCTCTGGAAACACCATATATTTT	TRBV30	TRBJ1-3	-	-
CSARASDGTSIYNEQFF	TGCAGTGCTAGAGCCTCCGATGGGACTAGTATCTATAATGAGCAGTTCTTC	TRBV20-1	TRBJ2-1	few	TRBD2
CASSESLISGREYF	TGTGCCAGCAGTGAATCCCTTATTAGCGGAAGGGAGTACTTC	TRBV2	TRBJ2-7	-	-
CASSLNWDEQFF	TGCGCCAGCAGCTTAAACTGGGATGAGCAGTTCTTC	TRBV5-1	TRBJ2-1	few	-
CSASGLAGWDQYF	TGCAGCGCTTCGGGACTAGCGGGATGGGACCAGTACTTC	TRBV29-1	TRBJ2-5	few	TRBD2
CSVAEAPNQPQHF	TGCAGCGTTGCCGAGGCGCCTAATCAGCCCCAGCATTTT	TRBV29-1	TRBJ1-5	-	-
CASSPRLAGSGEQYF	TGTGCCAGCAGCCCACGACTAGCGGGCTCCGGCGAGCAGTACTTC	TRBV7-2	TRBJ2-7	-	TRBD2
CASSLALGTGGLDTQYF	TGTGCCAGCAGCTTAGCGCTCGGGACAGGGGGGTTGGATACGCAGTATTTT	TRBV7-8	TRBJ2-3	-	TRBD1
CASKLNYGYTF	TGCGCCAGCAAGTTGAATTATGGCTACACCTTC	TRBV5-1	TRBJ1-2	many	-
CASSFAGGIGTEAFF	TGTGCCAGCAGTTTCGCCGGGGGAATAGGGACTGAAGCTTTCTTT	TRBV6-2/TRBV6-3	TRBJ1-1	few	-
CASSSAPGAGNTIYF	TGTGCCAGCAGTTCGGCCCCAGGGGCTGGAAACACCATATATTTT	TRBV27	TRBJ1-3	many	-
CSAAGTIPYEQYF	TGCAGTGCGGCCGGGACTATCCCCTACGAGCAGTACTTC	TRBV20-1	TRBJ2-7	-	TRBD2
CATAGSTDTQYF	TGTGCCACCGCGGGAAGTACAGATACGCAGTATTTT	TRBV12-3/TRBV12-4	TRBJ2-3	many	-
CASSPGASPYNEQFF	TGTGCCAGCAGCCCGGGGGCCTCCCCCTACAATGAGCAGTTCTTC	TRBV7-3	TRBJ2-1	-	-
CSVEIGASGSGTQYF	TGCAGCGTTGAAATTGGGGCTAGCGGGAGTGGTACGCAGTATTTT	TRBV29-1	TRBJ2-3	few	TRBD2
CASSLDGSRGERDEQFF	TGCGCCAGCAGCTTGGATGGATCTAGGGGGGAAAGAGATGAGCAGTTCTTC	TRBV5-1	TRBJ2-1	few	-